The 16 T cell receptor beta chains below were found in one sample sequenced in a study of molecular identifiers for immune sequencing clone quantification. TCRdb itself ran the PCR reads through MiXCR, one entry per CDR3 protein. The sample comprises under 600,000 distinct CDR3 sequences, roughly a fifth of which are singletons, and approximately 0.84% rests with the top ten. Sequencing was performed on naive CD8+ T cells from blood, with Jurkat cell RNA spiked in. Subset denoted: FACS-sorted CD8+CD4-CCR7+CD45RA+ naive T cells. These receptors were taken from a human donor in good health. Some libraries in this study had Jurkat cell RNA spiked in.

The table lists this clonotype with many counts. CDR3 sequence (DNA): TGTGCCAGCAGTGCCGGGCTCCACGAGCAGTACTTC. Its translation: CASSAGLHEQYF. The chain joins TRBV6-2 or TRBV6-3 to TRBJ2-7; D gene unclear. CDR3 length: 12 amino acids. The germline CDR1 and CDR2 sequences are MNHEY and SVGEGT. The V and J ends lost 5 bases and 5 bases respectively, with 10 bases between them.

This clonotype was detected a few times. The rearrangement uses TRBV19 and TRBJ1-4; 8 nucleotides agree with TRBD1. Looked up from germline, CDR1 is LNHDA and CDR2 is SQIVND (reference sequence). The CDR3 sequence is 15 residues long. Germline trimming cut 4 bases from V and 7 bases from J; bases unmatched to any gene: 8. CDR3 loop: CASSTMGQAGEKLFF. DNA of the CDR3: TGTGCCAGTAGTACGATGGGACAGGCTGGTGAAAAACTGTTTTTT.

This clonotype was seen more than once but under ten times. The rearrangement links TRBV9 to TRBJ2-5, with D perhaps TRBD1 (5 bases). Germline V gives CDR1 SGDLS, CDR2 YYNGEE. The CDR3 loop spans 15 amino acids. Trimming removed 0 bases from V and 0 bases from J, with 9 bases in between. The CDR3 sequence is CASSVGGSHQETQYF. As DNA, the CDR3 is TGTGCCAGCAGCGTAGGGGGCAGCCACCAAGAGACCCAGTACTTC.

This clonotype was counted between two and nine times. A much more abundant neighbour one base away suggests this may be a read error. This sequence joins TRBV7-9 and TRBJ2-3; D unresolved. CDR1 SEHNR and CDR2 FQNEAQ come from the germline V gene (reference sequence). The CDR3 covers 17 residues. V gave up 2 bases and J gave up 6 bases, with 21 bases separating them. The CDR3: CASSLIGVGREEDTQYF. The DNA of the CDR3 is TGTGCCAGCAGCTTAATAGGAGTGGGCCGCGAGGAGGATACGCAGTATTTT.

The CDR3 region has the DNA TGTGCCAGCAGCTTAGCGTACGGGCTCTACAATGAGCAGTTCTTC. Its protein is CASSLAYGLYNEQFF. V usage is TRBV7-9 and J usage is TRBJ2-1; D is unresolved. The CDR3 contains 15 residues. The V and J ends lost 0 bases and 3 bases respectively, with 9 bases between them. Per germline, CDR1 SEHNR and CDR2 FQNEAQ (reference sequence).

This clonotype was observed many times. The chain links TRBV24-1 to TRBJ2-1; no clear D gene. The CDR3 loop spans 13 amino acids. Trimming shortened V by 4 bases and J by 4 bases, and 7 bases separated the two germline ends. Germline V lookup: CDR1 KGHDR, CDR2 SFDVKD. CDR3 sequence reads: CATSESTYNEQFF. DNA of the CDR3: TGTGCCACCAGTGAATCCACTTACAATGAGCAGTTCTTC.

Of note for this clonotype: A much more abundant neighbour one base away suggests this may be a read error. The CDR3 does not close with the conserved phenylalanine or tryptophan, likely indicating a read error. The V call is TRBV28, the J call TRBJ1-5; D is ambiguous. The V end was cut by 3 bases, the J end by 2 bases, with 5 bases between. Germline lookup yields CDR1 MDHEN and CDR2 SYDVKM. This CDR3 spans 13 amino acids. This CDR3 is CASSFLRNQPQHL. In nucleotides, the CDR3 is TGTGCCAGCAGTTTCCTTCGCAATCAGCCCCAGCATCTT.

The chain has TRBV20-1 and TRBJ2-5; TRBD1 might be the D (5 bases). V was cut by 6 bases and J by 2 bases, with 16 bases left in between. The CDR3 contains 14 residues. Germline CDR1 reads DFQATT; CDR2 reads SNEGSKA (reference sequence). CDR3 sequence: CSARDIREQETQYF. The CDR3 DNA reads TGCAGTGCCCGAGACATCAGGGAACAAGAGACCCAGTACTTC.

The sample holds many counts of this clonotype. DNA for the CDR3: TGCAGTGCTCGCCAGGCCTCTGAGTACGAGCAGTACTTC. This translates into CSARQASEYEQYF. The chain has TRBV20-1 and TRBJ2-7; D uncertain. Trimming stripped 5 bases from V and 4 bases from J, with 15 bases between. This CDR3 is 13 amino acids long. The germline V gene encodes CDR1 DFQATT and CDR2 SNEGSKA (reference sequence).

Many counts were recorded for this clonotype. This chain uses TRBV6-5 with TRBJ1-5, with D perhaps matching TRBD1 (6 bases). The CDR3 runs to 14 residues. The V end was cut by 8 bases, the J end by 1 base, with 12 bases between. Germline V gene sequence: CDR1 MNHEY, CDR2 SVGAGI. CDR3: CASDTGMSNQPQHF. The CDR3 nucleotides are TGTGCCAGCGATACAGGGATGAGCAATCAGCCCCAGCATTTT.

Points on this clonotype: Being one base from a much bigger clone, this may be a read error. CDR3 residues: CSAGTGGAKQYF. CDR3 coding DNA: TGCAGTGCAGGGACAGGGGGCGCCAAGCAGTACTTC. V gene TRBV20-1 combines with J gene TRBJ2-7; 12 bases are a match to TRBD1. The junction had 5 bases not matched to a gene; V was cut back by 6 bases and J by 8 bases. CDR1 and CDR2 from the germline V gene are DFQATT and SNEGSKA (reference sequence). The CDR3 sequence is 12 residues long.

Ten or more counts support this clonotype. The rearrangement uses TRBV6-5 and TRBJ2-7; D unclear. Germline V gene lookup returns CDR1 MNHEY and CDR2 SVGAGI. Between the trimmed V and J ends, which lost 6 bases and 1 base, there was a span of 4 bases. This CDR3 comprises 11 residues. The CDR3 DNA reads TGTGCCAGCAGGGGTTCCTACGAGCAGTACTTC. This translates into CASRGSYEQYF.

V usage is TRBV19 and J usage is TRBJ1-5, with D maybe TRBD1 (6 bases). Germline lookup yields CDR1 LNHDA and CDR2 SQIVND (reference sequence). V lost 7 bases, J lost 6 bases, and 19 bases lay in between. The CDR3 spans 15 residues. CDR3 DNA: TGTGCCAGTACCCTAGGGGCAGGGGCGGGTCAGCCCCAGCATTTT. Its protein product is CASTLGAGAGQPQHF.

Points on this clonotype: A read error may be the cause here, since a much bigger clone is one base away. The chain joins TRBV7-9 to TRBJ2-1; 9 positions match TRBD2. Germline CDR1 and CDR2: SEHNR and FQNEAQ (reference sequence). The length of the CDR3 is 17 residues. Trimming took 5 bases from V and 5 from J; bases not matched to a gene: 13. This CDR3 is CASSTSSGVPIDNEQFF. CDR3 nucleotide sequence: TGTGCCAGCAGCACATCTAGCGGGGTTCCAATTGACAATGAGCAGTTCTTC.

This clonotype was recorded a few times. This chain joins TRBV11-2 and TRBJ2-3; D is perhaps TRBD2 (7 bases). Trimming shortened V by 3 bases and J by 4 bases, and 23 bases separated the two germline ends. CDR1 is SGHAT, CDR2 FQNNGV, per germline. The CDR3 totals 18 residues. CDR3 nucleotides: TGTGCCAGCAGCTTGAGTTGGGGGGAGGGGGGGGCCCCAGATACGCAGTATTTT. It codes for CASSLSWGEGGAPDTQYF.

This clonotype appeared many times. The chain couples TRBV6-5 to TRBJ1-5; D is possibly TRBD1 (5 bases). The CDR3 length is 13 residues. V shed 10 bases and J shed 0 bases, with 10 bases lying between them. The germline CDR1 and CDR2 sequences are MNHEY and SVGAGI. For the CDR3, the DNA is TGTGCCACCGGGGCCCCTAGCAATCAGCCCCAGCATTTT. This gives the protein CATGAPSNQPQHF.